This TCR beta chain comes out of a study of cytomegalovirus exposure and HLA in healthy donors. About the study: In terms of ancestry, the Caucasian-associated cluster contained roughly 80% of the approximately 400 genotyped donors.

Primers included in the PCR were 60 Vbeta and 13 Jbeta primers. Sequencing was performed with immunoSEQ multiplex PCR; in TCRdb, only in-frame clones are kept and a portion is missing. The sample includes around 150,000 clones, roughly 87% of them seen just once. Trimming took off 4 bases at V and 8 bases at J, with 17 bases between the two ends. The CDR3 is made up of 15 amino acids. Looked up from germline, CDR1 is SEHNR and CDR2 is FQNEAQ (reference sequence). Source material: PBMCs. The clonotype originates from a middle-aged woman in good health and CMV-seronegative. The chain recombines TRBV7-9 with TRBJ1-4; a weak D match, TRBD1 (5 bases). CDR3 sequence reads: CASSSLTVGGEKLFF. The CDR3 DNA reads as TGTGCCAGCAGCTCCTTGACAGTCGGGGGGGAAAAACTGTTTTTT. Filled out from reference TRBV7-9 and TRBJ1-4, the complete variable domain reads DTGVSQNPRHKITKRGQNVTFRCDPISEHNRLYWYRQTLGQGPEFLTYFQNEAQLEKSRLLSDRFSAERPKGSFSTLEIQRTEQGDSAMYLCASSSLTVGGEKLFFGSGTQLSVL.